Listed below are T cell receptor beta chains from one sample, sequenced in a study of tumor-infiltrating lymphocytes in primary liver carcinoma. TCRdb re-derived calls from the multiplex PCR reads in MiXCR, one entry per CDR3 protein. The sample includes 150,000 to 200,000 distinct CDR3 sequences, 85% of them seen just once. The sequencing input was tumor tissue from primary liver carcinoma. The receptor source for this set is a man between 40 and 49 years old with primary liver carcinoma and hepatitis B virus infection. Each CDR3 is given with its conserved first and last residue. The D gene is left open where the match is weak. Clone size is shown for a subset of rows, as once, few, many or a class of expanded clone.

CDR3aa: CSVVGVKGANKQFF
CDR3nt: TGCAGCGTTGTGGGAGTGAAAGGGGCCAATAAGCAGTTCTTC
abundance: once
j_gene: TRBJ2-1
v_gene: TRBV29-1
d_gene: -

CDR3aa: CASRPSRGVNSPLHF
CDR3nt: TGTGCCAGCAGACCCTCGCGGGGTGTTAATTCACCTCTCCACTTT
abundance: -
j_gene: TRBJ1-6
v_gene: TRBV6-6
d_gene: -

CDR3aa: CPSSTWGTTDAFF
CDR3nt: TGTCCCAGCAGCACATGGGGGACTACTGACGCTTTCTTT
abundance: -
j_gene: TRBJ1-1
v_gene: TRBV6-6
d_gene: -

CDR3aa: CSVEFGSGMTDEQFF
CDR3nt: TGCAGCGTTGAATTCGGAAGCGGGATGACCGATGAGCAGTTTTTC
abundance: -
j_gene: TRBJ2-1
v_gene: TRBV29-1
d_gene: TRBD2

CDR3aa: CSVGRDQAATDTQYF
CDR3nt: TGCAGCGTTGGGAGGGACCAAGCTGCTACAGATACGCAGTATTTT
abundance: -
j_gene: TRBJ2-3
v_gene: TRBV29-1
d_gene: -

CDR3aa: CASSLLVEGHNDQFF
CDR3nt: TGTGCCAGCAGCTTGCTAGTGGAGGGACACAATGACCAGTTCTTC
abundance: once
j_gene: TRBJ2-1
v_gene: TRBV5-6
d_gene: -

CDR3aa: CASSRRSIGNTDTKCF
CDR3nt: TGTGCCAGCAGCAGAAGAAGTATAGGGAACACAGATACGAAGTGTTTT
abundance: -
j_gene: TRBJ2-3
v_gene: TRBV11-2
d_gene: -

CDR3aa: CASKEMSSNNELFF
CDR3nt: TGTGCCAGCAAGGAGATGAGCTCCAACAATGAGCTGTTCTTC
abundance: -
j_gene: TRBJ2-1
v_gene: TRBV12-3/TRBV12-4
d_gene: -

CDR3aa: CASSLPRTGTEAFF
CDR3nt: TGTGCCAGCAGTCTCCCCAGGACAGGCACTGAAGCTTTCTTT
abundance: -
j_gene: TRBJ1-1
v_gene: TRBV12-3/TRBV12-4
d_gene: TRBD1

CDR3aa: CVSSRPGQGNTEAFF
CDR3nt: TGTGTCAGCAGTAGACCGGGACAGGGGAATACTGAAGCTTTCTTT
abundance: -
j_gene: TRBJ1-1
v_gene: TRBV12-3/TRBV12-4
d_gene: TRBD1

CDR3aa: CTSSSAAGLFYELYF
CDR3nt: TGCACCAGCAGCTCGGCCGCCGGACTTTTCTACGAGCTGTACTTC
abundance: -
j_gene: TRBJ2-7
v_gene: TRBV5-1
d_gene: -

CDR3aa: CASSQQRTPHQETQYF
CDR3nt: TGTGCCAGCAGCCAACAAAGGACCCCTCACCAAGAGACCCAGTACTTC
abundance: many
j_gene: TRBJ2-5
v_gene: TRBV14
d_gene: -

CDR3aa: CASSYPSWDVQETQYF
CDR3nt: TGTGCCAGCAGTTACCCATCCTGGGACGTCCAAGAGACCCAGTACTTC
abundance: once
j_gene: TRBJ2-5
v_gene: TRBV6-2/TRBV6-3
d_gene: -

CDR3aa: CRVETGYVDEQYF
CDR3nt: TGCAGGGTCGAAACAGGATATGTCGACGAGCAGTACTTC
abundance: -
j_gene: TRBJ2-7
v_gene: TRBV29-1
d_gene: -

CDR3aa: CASSLNGRANIDTQYF
CDR3nt: TGCGCCAGCAGCTTGAACGGCCGTGCTAACATAGATACGCAGTATTTT
abundance: -
j_gene: TRBJ2-3
v_gene: TRBV5-1
d_gene: -

CDR3aa: CAWGRAGLGNTIYF
CDR3nt: TGTGCCTGGGGTAGAGCGGGGCTAGGAAACACCATATATTTT
abundance: -
j_gene: TRBJ1-3
v_gene: TRBV30
d_gene: -

CDR3aa: CGSSIGTSGYYEQYF
CDR3nt: TGTGGCAGCAGCATCGGGACTAGCGGGTACTACGAGCAATACTTC
abundance: -
j_gene: TRBJ2-7
v_gene: TRBV12-3/TRBV12-4
d_gene: TRBD2

CDR3aa: CASSQEGNCSYTF
CDR3nt: TGCGCCAGCAGCCAAGAGGGGAACTGTAGCTACACCTTC
abundance: -
j_gene: TRBJ1-2
v_gene: TRBV4-3
d_gene: -

CDR3aa: CVSSSQDPNQAQHF
CDR3nt: TGTGTCAGCAGCTCCCAGGACCCTAATCAGGCCCAGCATTTT
abundance: -
j_gene: TRBJ1-5
v_gene: TRBV11-2
d_gene: -

CDR3aa: CASSQTGNYSYTF
CDR3nt: TGCGCCAGCAGCCAAACAGGGAACTATAGCTACACGTTC
abundance: -
j_gene: TRBJ1-2
v_gene: TRBV4-3
d_gene: -

CDR3aa: CASSQDLGLVAYRFSTDMQYF
CDR3nt: TGTGCCAGCAGCCAAGATTTGGGACTAGTGGCATATCGATTTAGCACAGATATGCAGTATTTT
abundance: -
j_gene: TRBJ2-3
v_gene: TRBV4-2
d_gene: TRBD2

CDR3aa: CASRPGQAGTGELYF
CDR3nt: TGTGCCAGCAGACCGGGACAGGCAGGGACCGGGGAGCTGTATTTT
abundance: -
j_gene: TRBJ2-2
v_gene: TRBV7-9
d_gene: TRBD1

CDR3aa: CPSSRVADYNEQFF
CDR3nt: TGTCCCAGCAGTCGAGTAGCCGATTACAATGAGCAGTTCTTC
abundance: -
j_gene: TRBJ2-1
v_gene: TRBV6-5
d_gene: -

CDR3aa: CTSSSVWTVGDTQCF
CDR3nt: TGTACCAGCAGTTCCGTCTGGACTGTTGGGGATACGCAGTGTTTT
abundance: -
j_gene: TRBJ2-3
v_gene: TRBV12-3/TRBV12-4
d_gene: -

CDR3aa: CACSTSGGELDYTF
CDR3nt: TGTGCCTGCAGCACATCTGGGGGAGAGCTGGACTACACCTTC
abundance: once
j_gene: TRBJ1-2
v_gene: TRBV7-9
d_gene: -